This is a list of T cell receptor beta chains from one sample in a study of response to subunit inactivated influenza vaccine. TCRdb reanalysed the RT-PCR reads using MiXCR and keeps one entry per CDR3 protein. Of approximately 490,000 distinct CDR3 sequences detected, approximately 6.9% appear once; the ten largest clones hold 10% to 15%. Sequenced here: PBMCs from blood, sampled roughly 24 months after vaccination. The receptors were sampled from a man between 50 and 69 years old who received an inactivated influenza vaccine. CDR3s leave out the opening cysteine and the closing phenylalanine or tryptophan.

v_gene	j_gene	len	CDR3aa
TRBV10-3	TRBJ2-7	14	AISERGQGRGYEQY
TRBV27	TRBJ2-2	12	ASSLSGAAGELF
TRBV6-5	TRBJ1-3	11	ASSYGTGNTIY
TRBV6-2/TRBV6-3	TRBJ1-1	15	ASSSDWTGPMNTEAF
TRBV12-3/TRBV12-4	TRBJ1-2	13	ASSFVGRGSDGYT
TRBV12-3/TRBV12-4	TRBJ1-3	14	ASTAPYRGLGNTIY
TRBV7-9	TRBJ1-5	14	ASSLSGGTPNQPQH
TRBV13	TRBJ2-7	12	ASSRRDGGNEQY
TRBV28	TRBJ2-7	9	AHGSFYEQY
TRBV6-2/TRBV6-3	TRBJ2-7	13	ASSSSTSTSYEQY
TRBV6-5	TRBJ2-7	13	ASSYSGTVIYEQY
TRBV4-2	TRBJ2-5	11	ASSPNYQETQY
TRBV28	TRBJ2-3	16	ASSGPLGEGGYIDTQY
TRBV6-6	TRBJ1-5	10	ASERRDQPQH
TRBV6-6	TRBJ2-1	10	ASRSSDREQF
TRBV27	TRBJ2-7	12	ASRPLPPSYEQY
TRBV20-1	TRBJ2-1	14	SAHRTSGSSYNEQF
TRBV5-1	TRBJ2-3	13	ASSLSGTRSGTQY
TRBV6-1	TRBJ1-1	12	ASSEVQINTEAF
TRBV20-1	TRBJ2-5	12	SARRDMYQETQY
TRBV7-2	TRBJ2-7	10	ASGPGVYEQY
TRBV28	TRBJ2-2	14	ASSLSLGAGTGELF
TRBV5-6	TRBJ1-1	15	ASSLERLAGRRTEAF
TRBV4-2	TRBJ2-1	11	AAGTSSYNEQF
TRBV4-1	TRBJ1-5	13	ASSPTGQGNQPQH